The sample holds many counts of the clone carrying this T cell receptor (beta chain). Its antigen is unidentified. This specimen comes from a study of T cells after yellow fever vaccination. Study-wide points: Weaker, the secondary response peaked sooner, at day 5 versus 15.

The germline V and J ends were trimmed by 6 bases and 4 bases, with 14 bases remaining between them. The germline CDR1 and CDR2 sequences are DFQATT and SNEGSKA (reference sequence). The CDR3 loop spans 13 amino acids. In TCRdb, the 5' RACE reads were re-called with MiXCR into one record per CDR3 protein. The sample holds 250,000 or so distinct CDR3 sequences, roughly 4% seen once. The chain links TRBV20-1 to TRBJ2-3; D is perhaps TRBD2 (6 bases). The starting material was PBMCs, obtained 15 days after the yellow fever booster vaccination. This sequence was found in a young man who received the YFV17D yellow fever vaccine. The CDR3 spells CSAGREEADTQYF. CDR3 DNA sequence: TGCAGTGCCGGGAGAGAAGAAGCAGATACGCAGTATTTT.